The T cell receptor beta chain described here comes from a study of OX40 agonist ivuxolimab in advanced cancers. Note on this clone: Its antigen is not known.

Trimming removed 8 bases at V and 0 bases at J, with 10 bases between. Germline values: CDR1 SGHTA, CDR2 FQGTGA. The CDR3 sequence is 14 residues long. Findings of the study overall: More expanded clones were seen, on average, in CD8+ T cells than in CD4+. Also present in some nonresponders was a low level of normalized T-cell clonal expansion.

Sequencing was performed with immunoSEQ multiplex PCR; in TCRdb, only in-frame clones are kept and a portion is missing. Here the sample spans approximately 60,000 clones, about 90% being singletons. The TCR originated in an adult with an advanced solid tumor such as melanoma, head and neck, liver or kidney cancer. The rearrangement uses TRBV7-3 and TRBJ2-2, with TRBD1 as a possible D gene (5 bases). This sample comprised CD4+ or CD8+ T cells sorted from blood, obtained in a trial of the OX40 agonist ivuxolimab. This chain's CDR3 is CASRYRSNTGELFF. CDR3 DNA sequence: TGTGCCAGCCGTTACAGGTCGAACACCGGGGAGCTGTTTTTT.